Following are 7 T cell receptor beta chains from one sample sequenced in a study of patients and donors after allogeneic stem cell transplantation. One entry per CDR3 protein results from TCRdb running MiXCR on the RT-PCR reads. The sample has 200,000 to 250,000 distinct CDR3 sequences; 13% to 15% are singletons. Sample: blood, either unsorted or a sorted T cell fraction (not recorded which). The receptors here all came from a human donor who was either an allogeneic HSCT recipient or a stem cell or donor lymphocyte infusion donor (not recorded which). It is not recorded whose cells these are; they may come from a transplant donor.

V usage is TRBV18 and J usage is TRBJ2-5; no definite D call. Trimming left V 6 bases short and J 3 bases short, with 17 bases between. In germline, CDR1 is KGHSH, CDR2 LQKENI. The CDR3 is made up of 15 amino acids. CDR3 amino acids: CASSPTRAPKETQYF. DNA for the CDR3: TGTGCCAGCTCGCCCACACGCGCACCAAAAGAGACCCAGTACTTC.

This clonotype occurred a few times. This chain links TRBV12-3 or TRBV12-4 with TRBJ1-2; weak D call: TRBD1 (5 bases). This CDR3 spans 15 amino acids. With 6 bases removed from V and 4 bases from J, the gap between germline ends came to 18 bases. The CDR3 is CASRETGTGFYGYTF. CDR3 bases: TGTGCCAGCAGAGAAACCGGGACGGGGTTCTATGGCTACACCTTC.

This clonotype has a count of ten or more. This chain joins TRBV14 and TRBJ1-1, with D perhaps TRBD1 (6 bases). CDR1 is SGHDN and CDR2 is FVKESK in the germline V gene. The CDR3 totals 16 residues. Trimming took off 2 bases at V and 4 bases at J, with 17 bases between the two ends. The DNA of the CDR3 is TGTGCCAGCAGCCAAAGTGAGGTACAGGGAATCACTGAAGCTTTCTTT. Translation: CASSQSEVQGITEAFF.

This clonotype is a singleton in its sample. The rearrangement uses TRBV4-2 and TRBJ2-1; D is ambiguous. The CDR3 has 14 amino acids. V lost 1 base, J lost 7 bases, and 11 bases lay in between. Germline-derived CDR1 and CDR2 are LGHNA and YNFKEQ. The DNA for the CDR3 is TGTGCCAGCAGCCAAGCCACCGAAGGGAATGAGCAGTTCTTC. This gives the protein CASSQATEGNEQFF.

The V gene is TRBV3-1, the J gene TRBJ2-7, with TRBD2 as a possible D gene (7 bases). Trimming took off 2 bases at V and 12 bases at J, with 20 bases between the two ends. The CDR3 sequence is 14 residues long. The germline gives CDR1 LGHDT, CDR2 YNNKEL (reference sequence). The CDR3 spells CASSQRGARGNLYF. CDR3 in DNA: TGTGCCAGCAGCCAACGGGGGGCCAGAGGGAATCTGTACTTC.

V and J are TRBV20-1 and TRBJ2-2, with D maybe TRBD1 (5 bases). V was shortened by 0 bases and J by 4 bases, with 6 bases between the two germline ends. This CDR3 has 13 residues. Germline CDR1 DFQATT, CDR2 SNEGSKA (reference sequence). CDR3 DNA sequence: TGCAGTGCTAGAGACAGGGTCACCGGGGAGCTGTTTTTT. Amino acids: CSARDRVTGELFF.

This chain links TRBV3-1 with TRBJ2-3, with 9 bases identical to TRBD1. Germline V gene sequence: CDR1 LGHDT, CDR2 YNNKEL (reference sequence). The CDR3 contains 20 residues. J gave up 1 base and V 1 base, and 15 bases lay outside the gene matches. CDR3 amino acids: CASSQGWDRALLRGTDTQYF. CDR3 DNA: TGTGCCAGCAGCCAAGGATGGGACAGGGCCCTCCTCCGGGGCACAGATACGCAGTATTTT.